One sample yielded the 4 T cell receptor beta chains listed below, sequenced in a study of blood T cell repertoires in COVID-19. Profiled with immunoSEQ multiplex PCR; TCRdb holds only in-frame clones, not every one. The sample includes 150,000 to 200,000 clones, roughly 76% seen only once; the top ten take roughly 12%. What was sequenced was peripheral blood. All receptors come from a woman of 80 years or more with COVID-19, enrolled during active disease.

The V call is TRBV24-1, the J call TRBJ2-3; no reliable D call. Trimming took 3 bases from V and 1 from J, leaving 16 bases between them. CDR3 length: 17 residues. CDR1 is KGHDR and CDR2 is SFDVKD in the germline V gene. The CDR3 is CATSDRSSWARTDTQYF. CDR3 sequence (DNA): TGTGCCACCAGTGATCGATCCTCGTGGGCTCGCACAGATACGCAGTATTTT.

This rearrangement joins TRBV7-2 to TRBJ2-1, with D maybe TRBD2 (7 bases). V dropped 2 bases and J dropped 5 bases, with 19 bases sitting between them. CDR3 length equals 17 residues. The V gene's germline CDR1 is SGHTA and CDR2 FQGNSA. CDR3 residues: CASSLRGGAGTDNEQFF. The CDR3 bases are TGTGCCAGCAGCTTAAGGGGGGGGGCTGGAACGGACAATGAGCAGTTCTTC.

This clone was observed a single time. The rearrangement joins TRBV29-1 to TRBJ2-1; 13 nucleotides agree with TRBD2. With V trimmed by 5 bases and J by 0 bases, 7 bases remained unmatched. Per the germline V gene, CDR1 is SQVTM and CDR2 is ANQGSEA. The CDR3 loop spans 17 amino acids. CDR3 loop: CSVTGTSGASSYNEQFF. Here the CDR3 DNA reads TGCAGCGTTACCGGGACTAGCGGGGCTAGCTCCTACAATGAGCAGTTCTTC.

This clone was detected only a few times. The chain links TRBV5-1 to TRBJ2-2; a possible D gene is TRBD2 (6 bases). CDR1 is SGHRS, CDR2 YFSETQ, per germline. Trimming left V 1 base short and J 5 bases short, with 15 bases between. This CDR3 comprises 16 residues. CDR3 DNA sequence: TGCGCCAGCAGCTTGTACGGGGGAGTCGGAACCGGGGAGCTGTTTTTT. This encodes CASSLYGGVGTGELFF.